This entry concerns a single T cell receptor beta chain. The data originate from a study of control samples from healthy donors and cancer patients. Germline lookup yields CDR1 MDHEN and CDR2 SYDVKM. The CDR3 spans 15 residues. V lost 2 bases, J lost 3 bases, and 11 bases lay in between. Here immunoSEQ multiplex PCR was the method, and the copy in TCRdb shows in-frame clones only, minus some. The table lists about 44,000 clones, more than 70% of them singletons. The sample was PBMCs. The chain employs TRBV28 and TRBJ1-5, with D tentatively TRBD1 (6 bases). The clonotype was recovered from a woman aged 55-75 years with lung cancer. The CDR3 nucleotides are TGTGCCAGCAGTTTAATGGGGGGGCTCAATCAGCCCCAGCATTTT. Encoded protein: CASSLMGGLNQPQHF.